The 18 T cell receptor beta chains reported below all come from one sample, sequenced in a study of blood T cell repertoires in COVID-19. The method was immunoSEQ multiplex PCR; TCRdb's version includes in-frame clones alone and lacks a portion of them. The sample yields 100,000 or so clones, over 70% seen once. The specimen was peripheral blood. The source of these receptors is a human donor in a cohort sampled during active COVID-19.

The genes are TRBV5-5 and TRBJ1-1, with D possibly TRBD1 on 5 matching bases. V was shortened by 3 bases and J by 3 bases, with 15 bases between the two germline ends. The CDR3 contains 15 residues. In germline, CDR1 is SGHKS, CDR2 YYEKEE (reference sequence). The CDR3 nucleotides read TGTGCCAGCAGCTGGCTGGGGGGTCTCGACACTGAAGCTTTCTTT. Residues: CASSWLGGLDTEAFF.

The CDR3 region is CASSTESESMEKLFF. Here the CDR3 DNA reads TGCGCCAGCAGCACCGAGAGCGAGTCAATGGAAAAACTGTTTTTT. The V gene is TRBV5-1, the J gene TRBJ1-4; unclear D gene. CDR1 is SGHRS, CDR2 YFSETQ, per germline. This CDR3 contains 15 residues. Deletions cut 4 bases from V and 8 bases from J, with 18 bases between.

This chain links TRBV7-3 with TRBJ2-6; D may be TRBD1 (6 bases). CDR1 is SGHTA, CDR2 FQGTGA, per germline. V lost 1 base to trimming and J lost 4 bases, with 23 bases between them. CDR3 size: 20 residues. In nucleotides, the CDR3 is TGTGCCAGCAGCTTAATCCACTCGGGGAACAGGGTTTCCGGGGCCAACGTCCTGACTTTC. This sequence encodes CASSLIHSGNRVSGANVLTF. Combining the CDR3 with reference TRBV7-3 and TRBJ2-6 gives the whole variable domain GAGVSQTPSNKVTEKGKYVELRCDPISGHTALYWYRQSLGQGPEFLIYFQGTGAADDSGLPNDRFFAVRPEGSVSTLKIQRTERGDSAVYLCASSLIHSGNRVSGANVLTFGAGSRLTVL.

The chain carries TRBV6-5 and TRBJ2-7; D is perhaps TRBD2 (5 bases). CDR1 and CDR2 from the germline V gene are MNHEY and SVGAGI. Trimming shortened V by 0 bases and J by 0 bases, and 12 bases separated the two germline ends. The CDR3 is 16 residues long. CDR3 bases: TGTGCCAGCAGTTACTCGATAAGAGGGCCCTCCTACGAGCAGTACTTC. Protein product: CASSYSIRGPSYEQYF.

This CDR3 is CATEGQGIGQPQHF. The CDR3 DNA follows: TGTGCCACTGAAGGACAGGGTATAGGTCAGCCCCAGCATTTT. The rearrangement links TRBV24-1 to TRBJ1-5; 8 nucleotides line up with TRBD1. The CDR3 consists of 14 residues. The trim removed 10 bases at V and 6 bases at J, leaving 10 bases unmatched. Germline-derived CDR1 and CDR2 are KGHDR and SFDVKD.

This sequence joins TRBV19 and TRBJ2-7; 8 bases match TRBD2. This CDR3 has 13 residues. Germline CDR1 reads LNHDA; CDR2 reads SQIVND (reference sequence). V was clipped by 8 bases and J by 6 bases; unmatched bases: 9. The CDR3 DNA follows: TGTGCCAGTGCGTCTCCGGGGGGGGTCGAGCAGTACTTC. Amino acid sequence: CASASPGGVEQYF.

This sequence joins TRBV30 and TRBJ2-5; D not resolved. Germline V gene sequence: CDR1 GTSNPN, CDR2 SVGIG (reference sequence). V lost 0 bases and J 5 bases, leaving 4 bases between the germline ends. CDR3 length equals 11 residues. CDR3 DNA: TGTGCCTGGAGTGTACGGGAGACCCAGTACTTC. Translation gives CAWSVRETQYF.

CDR3 residues: CASSYSSGVNTDTQYF. The CDR3 nucleotides read TGTGCCAGCAGTTACTCATCCGGGGTGAACACAGATACGCAGTATTTT. This sequence joins TRBV6-5 and TRBJ2-3, with a possible D match to TRBD2 (5 bases). Trimming stripped 0 bases from V and 2 bases from J, with 12 bases between. CDR3 size: 16 residues. Germline-derived CDR1 and CDR2 are MNHEY and SVGAGI.

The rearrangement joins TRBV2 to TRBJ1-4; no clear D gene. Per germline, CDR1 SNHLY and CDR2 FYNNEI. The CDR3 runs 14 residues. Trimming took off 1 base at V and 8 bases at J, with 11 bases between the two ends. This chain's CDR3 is CASSEGQAWEKLFF. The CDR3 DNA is TGTGCCAGCAGTGAAGGGCAGGCTTGGGAAAAACTGTTTTTT.

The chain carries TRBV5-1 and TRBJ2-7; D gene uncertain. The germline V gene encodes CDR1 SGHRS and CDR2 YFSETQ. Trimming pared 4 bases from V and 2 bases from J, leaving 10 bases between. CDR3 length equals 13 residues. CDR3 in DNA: TGCGCCAGCAGCCCAGGCCTTCCCTACGAGCAGTACTTC. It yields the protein CASSPGLPYEQYF.

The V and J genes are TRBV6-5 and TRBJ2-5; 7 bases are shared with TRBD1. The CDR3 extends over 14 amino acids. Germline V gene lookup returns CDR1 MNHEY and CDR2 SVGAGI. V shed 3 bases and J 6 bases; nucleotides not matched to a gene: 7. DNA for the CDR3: TGTGCCAGCAGTTATAAGGGGGACAGCCAGACCCAGTACTTC. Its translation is CASSYKGDSQTQYF.

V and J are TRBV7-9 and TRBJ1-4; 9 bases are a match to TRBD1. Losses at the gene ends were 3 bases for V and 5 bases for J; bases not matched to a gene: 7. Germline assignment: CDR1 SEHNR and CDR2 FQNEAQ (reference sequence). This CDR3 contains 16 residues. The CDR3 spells CASSLDRGAGNEKLFF. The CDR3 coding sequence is TGTGCCAGCAGCTTGGACAGGGGCGCTGGGAATGAAAAACTGTTTTTT.

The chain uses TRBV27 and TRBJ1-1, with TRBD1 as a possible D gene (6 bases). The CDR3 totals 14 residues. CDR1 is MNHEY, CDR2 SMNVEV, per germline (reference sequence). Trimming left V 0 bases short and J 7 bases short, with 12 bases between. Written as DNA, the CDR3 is TGTGCCAGCAGTTTATCAGGGACAATCAATGAAGCTTTCTTT. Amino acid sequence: CASSLSGTINEAFF.

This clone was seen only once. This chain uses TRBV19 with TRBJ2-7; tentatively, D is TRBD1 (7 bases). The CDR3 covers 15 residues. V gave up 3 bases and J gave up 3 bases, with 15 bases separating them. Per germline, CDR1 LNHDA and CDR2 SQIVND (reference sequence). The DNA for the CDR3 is TGTGCCAGTAGTATTGGGCAGGGGGGTTACTACGAGCAGTACTTC. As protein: CASSIGQGGYYEQYF. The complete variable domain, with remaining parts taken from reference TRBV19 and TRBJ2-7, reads DGGITQSPKYLFRKEGQNVTLSCEQNLNHDAMYWYRQDPGQGLRLIYYSQIVNDFQKGDIAEGYSVSREKKESFPLTVTSAQKNPTAFYLCASSIGQGGYYEQYFGPGTRLTVT.

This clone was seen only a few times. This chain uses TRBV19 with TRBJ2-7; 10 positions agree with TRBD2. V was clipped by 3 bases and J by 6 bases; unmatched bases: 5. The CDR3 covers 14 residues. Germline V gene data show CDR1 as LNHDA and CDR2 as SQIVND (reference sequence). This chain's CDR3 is CASSISSGSGEQYF. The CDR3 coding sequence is TGTGCCAGTAGTATTTCTAGCGGGAGTGGCGAGCAGTACTTC.

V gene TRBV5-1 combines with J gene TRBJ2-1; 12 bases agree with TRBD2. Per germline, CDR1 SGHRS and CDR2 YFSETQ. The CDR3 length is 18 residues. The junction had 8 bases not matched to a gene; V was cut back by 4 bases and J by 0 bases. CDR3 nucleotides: TGCGCCAGCAGCCGGGGACTAGCGGGTCTGAGCTCCTACAATGAGCAGTTCTTC. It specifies CASSRGLAGLSSYNEQFF. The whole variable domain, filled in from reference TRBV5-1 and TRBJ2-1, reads KAGVTQTPRYLIKTRGQQVTLSCSPISGHRSVSWYQQTPGQGLQFLFEYFSETQRNKGNFPGRFSGRQFSNSRSEMNVSTLELGDSALYLCASSRGLAGLSSYNEQFFGPGTRLTVL.

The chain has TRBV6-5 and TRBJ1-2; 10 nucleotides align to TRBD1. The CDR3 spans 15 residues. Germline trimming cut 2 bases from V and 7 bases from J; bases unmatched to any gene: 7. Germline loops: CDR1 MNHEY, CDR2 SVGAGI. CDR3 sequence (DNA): TGTGCCAGCAGTTACGGGGGACAGGGGTCGAGTGGCTACACCTTC. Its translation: CASSYGGQGSSGYTF.

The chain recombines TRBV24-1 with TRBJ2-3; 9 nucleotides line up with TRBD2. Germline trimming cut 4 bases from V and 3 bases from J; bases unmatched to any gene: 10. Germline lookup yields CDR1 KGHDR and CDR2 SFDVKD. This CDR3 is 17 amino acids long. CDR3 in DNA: TGTGCCACCAGTGACCCCACCGCGGGAGGGCTGACAGATACGCAGTATTTT. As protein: CATSDPTAGGLTDTQYF.